The clone carrying this T cell receptor beta chain has a count of ten or more. Its antigen is still unknown. Germline V gene data show CDR1 as SGHDN and CDR2 as FVKESK. V was pared by 5 bases and J by 3 bases, with 15 bases between. The CDR3 contains 15 residues. In TCRdb, the 5' RACE reads were re-called with MiXCR into one record per CDR3 protein. The sample includes approximately 41,000 distinct CDR3 sequences, 2% to 2.5% of them seen just once. This entry comes from a study of neurological immune-mediated disorders. Findings of the study overall: For the multiple sclerosis repertoire cluster, an association with any clinical or MRI feature was absent. The absence of shared CDR3 amino acid sequences among expanded clones across subjects suggests private repertoires in all groups. Phylogenetic grouping assigned the repertoires of 18 of 34 multiple sclerosis patients to a single related-CDR3 cluster, representing a possible signature.

The gene calls are TRBV14 and TRBJ2-3; D possibly uses TRBD1 or TRBD2 (5 bases each). This receptor was identified in a man aged 25-45 years with multiple sclerosis. The specimen was PBMCs. CDR3 protein: CASSLRDAPTDTQYF. The CDR3 DNA sequence: TGTGCCAGCAGCTTACGGGACGCCCCGACAGATACGCAGTATTTT.